The clone carrying this T cell receptor beta chain came up a few times. This entry comes from a study of T cells in Graves' hyperthyroidism and ophthalmopathy. The length of the CDR3 is 15 residues. The J segment lost 6 bases and the V segment lost 4 bases, leaving 12 bases of the junction unmatched. In germline, CDR1 is SGHRS, CDR2 YFSETQ. RNA transcripts served as the template for amplifying TCR beta CDR3 regions. TCR CDR3 underwent first-round RT-PCR with the HTBI primer set. MiXCR was run by TCRdb on the multiplex PCR reads, yielding one entry per CDR3 protein. The data hold 600,000 or so distinct CDR3 sequences, with about 17% observed a single time.

Sequences were obtained from blood. The clonotype originates from a woman aged 30 to 39 with Graves' hyperthyroidism. The gene calls are TRBV5-1 and TRBJ2-7, with 8 bases matching TRBD2. CDR3 nucleotides: TGCGCCAGCAGCCCGGGAGGGGGACAATACCCCGAGCAGTACTTC. Residues: CASSPGGGQYPEQYF.